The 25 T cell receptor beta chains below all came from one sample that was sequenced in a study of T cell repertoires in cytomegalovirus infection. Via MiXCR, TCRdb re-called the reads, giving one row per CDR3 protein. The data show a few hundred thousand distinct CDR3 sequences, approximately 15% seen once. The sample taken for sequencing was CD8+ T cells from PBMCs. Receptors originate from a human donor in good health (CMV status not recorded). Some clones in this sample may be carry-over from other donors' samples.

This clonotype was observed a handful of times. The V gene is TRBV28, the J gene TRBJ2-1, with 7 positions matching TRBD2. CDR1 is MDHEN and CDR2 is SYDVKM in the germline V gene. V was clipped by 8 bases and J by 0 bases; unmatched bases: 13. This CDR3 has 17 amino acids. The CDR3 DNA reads TGTGCCAGCCTCCCCTTGGCGGGGGTTCGCTCCTACAATGAGCAGTTCTTC. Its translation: CASLPLAGVRSYNEQFF.

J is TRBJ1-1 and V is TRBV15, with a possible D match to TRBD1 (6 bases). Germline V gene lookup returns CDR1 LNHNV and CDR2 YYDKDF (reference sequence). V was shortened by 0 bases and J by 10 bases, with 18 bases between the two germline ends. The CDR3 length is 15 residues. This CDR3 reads CATSRDRNREMGAFF. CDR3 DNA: TGTGCCACCAGCAGAGATCGAAACAGGGAGATGGGAGCTTTCTTT.

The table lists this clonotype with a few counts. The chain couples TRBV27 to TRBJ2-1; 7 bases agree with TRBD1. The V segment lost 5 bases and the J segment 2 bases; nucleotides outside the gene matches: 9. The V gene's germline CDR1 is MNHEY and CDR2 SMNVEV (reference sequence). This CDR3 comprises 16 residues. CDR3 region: CASSAGTVLPYNEQFF. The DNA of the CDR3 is TGTGCCAGCAGTGCCGGGACAGTTTTACCCTACAATGAGCAGTTCTTC.

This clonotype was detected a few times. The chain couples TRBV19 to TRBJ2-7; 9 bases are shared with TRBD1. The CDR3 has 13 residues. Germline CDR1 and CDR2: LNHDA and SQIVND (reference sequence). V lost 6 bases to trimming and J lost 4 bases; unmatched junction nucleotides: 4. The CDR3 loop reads CASRAGTGYEQYF. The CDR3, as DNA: TGTGCCAGTAGAGCCGGGACAGGGTACGAGCAGTACTTC.

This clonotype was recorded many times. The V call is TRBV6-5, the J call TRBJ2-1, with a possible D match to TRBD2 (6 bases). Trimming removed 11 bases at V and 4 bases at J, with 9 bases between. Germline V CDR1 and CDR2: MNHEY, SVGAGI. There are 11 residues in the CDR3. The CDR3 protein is CASGLYNEQFF. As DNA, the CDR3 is TGTGCCTCGGGACTTTACAATGAGCAGTTCTTC.

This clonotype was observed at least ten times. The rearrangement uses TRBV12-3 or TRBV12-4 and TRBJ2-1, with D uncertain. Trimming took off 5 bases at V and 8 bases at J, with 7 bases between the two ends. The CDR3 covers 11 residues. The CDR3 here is CASSDKDEQFF. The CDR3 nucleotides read TGTGCCAGCAGTGACAAGGATGAGCAGTTCTTC.

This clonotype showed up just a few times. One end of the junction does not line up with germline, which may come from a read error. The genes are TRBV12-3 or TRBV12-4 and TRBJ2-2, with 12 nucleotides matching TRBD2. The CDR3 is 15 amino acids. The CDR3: CASSLAGGPTGELFF. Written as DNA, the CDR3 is TGTGCCAGCAGTCTAGCGGGGGGGCCGACCGGGGAGCTGTTTTTT.

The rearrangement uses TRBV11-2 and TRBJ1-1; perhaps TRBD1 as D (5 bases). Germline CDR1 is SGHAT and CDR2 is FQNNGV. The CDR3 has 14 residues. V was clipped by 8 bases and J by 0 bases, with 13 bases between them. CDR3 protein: CASLGPGVNTEAFF. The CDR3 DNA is TGTGCCAGCTTAGGGCCGGGGGTGAACACTGAAGCTTTCTTT.

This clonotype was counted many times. The chain's CDR3 is CASPGQGSPIRESDTQYF. The CDR3 nucleotides are TGTGCCAGCCCTGGACAGGGTTCACCTATTCGGGAGTCAGATACGCAGTATTTT. The J gene is TRBJ2-3, the V gene TRBV7-9; 8 positions agree with TRBD1. This CDR3 has 18 residues. Germline assignment: CDR1 SEHNR and CDR2 FQNEAQ (reference sequence). Trimming cost V 8 bases and J 4 bases; bases outside gene matches: 20.

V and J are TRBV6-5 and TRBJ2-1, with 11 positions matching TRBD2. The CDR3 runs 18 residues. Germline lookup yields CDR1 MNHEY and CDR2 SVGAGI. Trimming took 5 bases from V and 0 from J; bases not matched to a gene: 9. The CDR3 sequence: CASSHLPSGGSSYNEQFF. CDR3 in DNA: TGTGCCAGCAGTCACCTACCTAGCGGGGGGAGCTCCTACAATGAGCAGTTCTTC.

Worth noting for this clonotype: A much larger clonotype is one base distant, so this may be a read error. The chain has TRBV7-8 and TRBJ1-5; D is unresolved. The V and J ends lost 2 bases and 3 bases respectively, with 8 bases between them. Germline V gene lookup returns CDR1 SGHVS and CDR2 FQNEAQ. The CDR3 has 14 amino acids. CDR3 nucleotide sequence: TGTGCCAGCAGCTTAAGCTCTTACAATCAGCCCCAGCATTTT. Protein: CASSLSSYNQPQHF.

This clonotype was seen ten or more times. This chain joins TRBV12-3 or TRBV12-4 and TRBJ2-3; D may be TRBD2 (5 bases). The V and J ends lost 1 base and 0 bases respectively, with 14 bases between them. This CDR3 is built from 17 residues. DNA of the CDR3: TGTGCCAGCAGTTTAGGGGGAGACGCATCTAGCACAGATACGCAGTATTTT. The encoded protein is CASSLGGDASSTDTQYF.

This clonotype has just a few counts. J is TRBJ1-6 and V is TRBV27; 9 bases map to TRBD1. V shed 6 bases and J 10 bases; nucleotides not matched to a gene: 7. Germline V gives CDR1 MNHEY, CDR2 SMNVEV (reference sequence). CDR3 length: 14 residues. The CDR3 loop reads CASREGQGSSPLHF. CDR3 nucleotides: TGTGCCAGCAGAGAGGGACAGGGCTCCTCACCCCTCCACTTT.

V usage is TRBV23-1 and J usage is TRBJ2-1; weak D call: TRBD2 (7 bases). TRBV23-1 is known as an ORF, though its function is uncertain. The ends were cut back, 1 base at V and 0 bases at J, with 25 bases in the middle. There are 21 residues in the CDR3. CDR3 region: CASSQYRGEGGQLGSYNEQFF. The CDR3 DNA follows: TGCGCCAGCAGTCAATACCGTGGTGAGGGGGGGCAACTAGGCTCCTACAATGAGCAGTTCTTC.

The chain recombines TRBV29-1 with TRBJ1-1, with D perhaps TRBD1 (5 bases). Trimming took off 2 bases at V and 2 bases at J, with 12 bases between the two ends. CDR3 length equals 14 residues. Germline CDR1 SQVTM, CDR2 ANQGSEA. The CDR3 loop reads CSVERAGINTEAFF. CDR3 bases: TGCAGCGTTGAACGGGCAGGGATAAACACTGAAGCTTTCTTT.

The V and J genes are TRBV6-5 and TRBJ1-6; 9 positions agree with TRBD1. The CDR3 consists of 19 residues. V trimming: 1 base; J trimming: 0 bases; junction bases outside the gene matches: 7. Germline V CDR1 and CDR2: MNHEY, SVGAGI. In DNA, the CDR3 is TGTGCCAGCAGTTACTGGACAGGGGACTGGGGCTCCTATAATTCACCCCTCCACTTT. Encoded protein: CASSYWTGDWGSYNSPLHF.

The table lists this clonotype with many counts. CDR3 sequence: CASSLNRGGETQYF. For the CDR3, the DNA is TGTGCCAGCAGTTTGAACAGGGGAGGAGAGACCCAGTACTTC. V is TRBV12-3 or TRBV12-4 and J is TRBJ2-5, with D perhaps matching TRBD1 (7 bases). With 3 bases removed from V and 4 bases from J, the gap between germline ends came to 12 bases. CDR3 length: 14 residues.

CDR3 amino acids: CASSPGISQNTEAFF. The CDR3 bases are TGTGCCAGCAGCCCCGGGATCTCCCAGAACACTGAAGCTTTCTTT. The chain joins TRBV9 to TRBJ1-1, with unresolved D. Germline V gene lookup returns CDR1 SGDLS and CDR2 YYNGEE. The CDR3 is 15 residues long. V lost 4 bases and J lost 1, with 14 bases in between. The variable domain in full, with the rest retrieved from reference TRBV9 and TRBJ1-1, is DSGVTQTPKHLITATGQRVTLRCSPRSGDLSVYWYQQSLDQGLQFLIQYYNGEERAKGNILERFSAQQFPDLHSELNLSSLELGDSALYFCASSPGISQNTEAFFGQGTRLTVV.

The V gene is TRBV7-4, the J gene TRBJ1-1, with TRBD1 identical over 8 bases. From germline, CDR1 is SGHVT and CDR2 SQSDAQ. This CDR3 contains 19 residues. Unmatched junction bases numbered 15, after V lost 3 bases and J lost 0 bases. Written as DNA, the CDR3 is TGTGCCAGCAGCTTCCCAGGGGGCGGAGAGGTCTTCGTGAACACTGAAGCTTTCTTT. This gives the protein CASSFPGGGEVFVNTEAFF. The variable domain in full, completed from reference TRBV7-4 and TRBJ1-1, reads GAGVSQSPRYKVAKRGRDVALRCDSISGHVTLYWYRQTLGQGSEVLTYSQSDAQRDKSGRPSGRFSAERPERSVSTLKIQRTEQGDSAVYLCASSFPGGGEVFVNTEAFFGQGTRLTVV.

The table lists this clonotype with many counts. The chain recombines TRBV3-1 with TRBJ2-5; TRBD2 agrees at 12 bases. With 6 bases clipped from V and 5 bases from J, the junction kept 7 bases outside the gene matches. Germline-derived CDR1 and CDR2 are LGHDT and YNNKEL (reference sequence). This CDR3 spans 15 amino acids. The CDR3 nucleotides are TGTGCCAGCAGGGACCTAGCGGGGGGGCGGGAGACCCAGTACTTC. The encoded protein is CASRDLAGGRETQYF.

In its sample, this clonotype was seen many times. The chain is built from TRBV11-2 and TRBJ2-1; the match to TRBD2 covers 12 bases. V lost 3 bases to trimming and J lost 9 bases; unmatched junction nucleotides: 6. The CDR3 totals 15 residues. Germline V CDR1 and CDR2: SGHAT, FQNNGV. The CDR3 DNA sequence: TGTGCCAGCAGCTTCCTAGCGGGGGGGCTGACTGAGCAGTTCTTC. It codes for CASSFLAGGLTEQFF.

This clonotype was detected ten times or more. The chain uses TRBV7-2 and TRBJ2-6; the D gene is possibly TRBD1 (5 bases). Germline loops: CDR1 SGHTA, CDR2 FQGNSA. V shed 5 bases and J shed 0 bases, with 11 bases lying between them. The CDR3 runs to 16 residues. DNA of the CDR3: TGTGCCAGCAGCCGGAGACAGATCTCTGGGGCCAACGTCCTGACTTTC. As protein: CASSRRQISGANVLTF. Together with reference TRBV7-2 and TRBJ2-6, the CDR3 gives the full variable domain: GAGVSQSPSNKVTEKGKDVELRCDPISGHTALYWYRQSLGQGLEFLIYFQGNSAPDKSGLPSDRFSAERTGGSVSTLTIQRTQQEDSAVYLCASSRRQISGANVLTFGAGSRLTVL.

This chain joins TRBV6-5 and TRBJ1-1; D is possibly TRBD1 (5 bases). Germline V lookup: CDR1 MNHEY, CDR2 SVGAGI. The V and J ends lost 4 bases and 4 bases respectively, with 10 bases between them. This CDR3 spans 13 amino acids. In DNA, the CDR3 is TGTGCCAGCAGTTTGGGGCCGGTCACTGAAGCTTTCTTT. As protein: CASSLGPVTEAFF.

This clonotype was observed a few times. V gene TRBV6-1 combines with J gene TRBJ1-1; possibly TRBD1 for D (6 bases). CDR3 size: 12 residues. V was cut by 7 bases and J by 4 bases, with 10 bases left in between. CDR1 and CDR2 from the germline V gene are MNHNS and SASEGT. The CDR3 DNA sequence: TGTGCCAGCAAGGTAGGGGGCACTGAAGCTTTCTTT. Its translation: CASKVGGTEAFF.

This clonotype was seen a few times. CDR3 protein: CASGEEVAGNQPQHF. For the CDR3, the DNA is TGTGCCAGCGGGGAGGAGGTGGCAGGGAATCAGCCCCAGCATTTT. The gene calls are TRBV2 and TRBJ1-5, with D tentatively TRBD1 (5 bases). CDR1 and CDR2 from the germline V gene are SNHLY and FYNNEI. Trimming removed 8 bases at V and 4 bases at J, with 18 bases between. The CDR3 is 15 residues long.